What follows describes a single T cell receptor (beta chain). The CDR3 consists of 14 residues. Trimming left V 1 base short and J 7 bases short, with 13 bases between. Germline V gives CDR1 SGHTA, CDR2 FQGNSA. This sample stems from a study of brain T cells in children with intractable seizures. Only in-frame clones appear in the TCRdb table, and some are missing; sequencing was by immunoSEQ multiplex PCR. The sample holds around 100,000 clones, roughly 94% seen once. The specimen was peripheral blood, collected at surgery. J is TRBJ1-1 and V is TRBV7-2; no firm D call. The sequence was collected from a boy less than two years old with hemimegalencephaly and intractable seizures. The CDR3 spells CASSLGSGSVEAFF. The DNA of the CDR3 is TGTGCCAGCAGCTTAGGGTCAGGATCTGTTGAAGCTTTCTTT.